Following are 2 T cell receptor beta chains from one sample sequenced in a study of CD8+CD57+ T cells in acquired aplastic anemia. TCR beta VDJ and CDR3 profiles were obtained from a genomic DNA template. TCRdb re-analysed the reads in MiXCR, keeping a single row per CDR3 protein. The sample contains 98,000 or so distinct CDR3 sequences, about half of which appear only once. The sequenced sample was sorted CD4+, CD8+, or CD8+CD57+ T cells (not recorded which) from PBMCs. The receptor set was obtained from a human donor in good health, serving as a control.

This clonotype was detected ten times or more. The chain combines TRBV9 with TRBJ1-6; D is possibly TRBD1 (5 bases). In germline, CDR1 is SGDLS, CDR2 YYNGEE. The CDR3 totals 14 residues. V shed 2 bases and J shed 7 bases, with 10 bases lying between them. CDR3 amino acids: CASSVDSTNSPLHF. CDR3 DNA sequence: TGTGCCAGCAGCGTTGACAGTACAAATTCACCCCTCCACTTT.

This clonotype has ten or more counts. This chain connects TRBV5-6 to TRBJ1-6; TRBD1 might be the D (5 bases). V lost 2 bases and J lost 6, with 12 bases in between. CDR1 and CDR2 from the germline V gene are SGHDT and YYEEEE. The CDR3 is made up of 15 amino acids. CDR3 protein: CASSFGGTSNSPLHF. In DNA form, the CDR3 reads TGTGCCAGCAGCTTCGGGGGGACGAGTAATTCACCCCTCCACTTT.